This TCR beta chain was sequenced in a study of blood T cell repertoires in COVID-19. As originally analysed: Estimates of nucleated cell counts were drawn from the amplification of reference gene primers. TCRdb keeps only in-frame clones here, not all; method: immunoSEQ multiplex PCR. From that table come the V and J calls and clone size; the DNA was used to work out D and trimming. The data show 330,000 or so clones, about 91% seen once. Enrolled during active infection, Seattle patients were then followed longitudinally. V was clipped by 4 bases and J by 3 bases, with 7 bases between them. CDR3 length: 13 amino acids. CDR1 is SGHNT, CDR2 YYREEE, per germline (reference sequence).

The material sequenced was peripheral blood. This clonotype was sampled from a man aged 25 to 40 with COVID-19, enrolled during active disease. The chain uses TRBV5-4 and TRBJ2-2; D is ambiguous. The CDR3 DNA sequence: TGTGCCAGCAGCATAAAATACACCGGGGAGCTGTTTTTT. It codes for CASSIKYTGELFF.